These 27 T cell receptor beta chains were all obtained from the same sample, sequenced in a study of T cell repertoires in cytomegalovirus infection. TCRdb itself ran the reads through MiXCR, one entry per CDR3 protein. Of 250,000 to 400,000 distinct CDR3 sequences listed, 25% are singletons. Their antigen targets remain unknown. The sample in question was cultured PBMCs, obtained from culture after CMV antigen stimulation. These receptors were obtained from a human donor in good health (CMV status not recorded). Some clones in this sample may be carry-over from other donors' samples.

This clonotype has a single count. A single base separates this from a much larger clone, so it may be a read error. The chain uses TRBV28 and TRBJ2-5; 10 bases fit TRBD2. CDR1 and CDR2 from the germline V gene are MDHEN and SYDVKM. The ends lost 1 base at V and 6 bases at J; junction bases unmatched: 14. CDR3 length: 18 residues. The CDR3 is CASSLLGGSGRIGKTQYF. CDR3 sequence (DNA): TGTGCCAGCAGTTTATTGGGTGGTAGCGGGAGGATCGGGAAGACCCAGTACTTC. The full variable domain, in which reference TRBV28 and TRBJ2-5 provide the parts outside the CDR3, is DVKVTQSSRYLVKRTGEKVFLECVQDMDHENMFWYRQDPGLGLRLIYFSYDVKMKEKGDIPEGYSVSREKKERFSLILESASTNQTSMYLCASSLLGGSGRIGKTQYFGPGTRLLVL.

The chain recombines TRBV20-1 with TRBJ1-1, with a weak D call TRBD1 (5 bases). CDR3 length: 11 amino acids. With 6 bases removed from V and 7 bases from J, the gap between germline ends came to 12 bases. Germline V gene lookup returns CDR1 DFQATT and CDR2 SNEGSKA (reference sequence). The CDR3 DNA follows: TGCAGTGCCGTGGGGCAGAGTGAAGCTTTCTTT. Translating it yields CSAVGQSEAFF.

This clonotype showed up just a few times. The V call is TRBV27, the J call TRBJ1-4; 7 bases fit TRBD1. The CDR3 spans 14 residues. The trim removed 6 bases at V and 11 bases at J, leaving 12 bases unmatched. CDR1 is MNHEY and CDR2 is SMNVEV in the germline V gene (reference sequence). CDR3 in DNA: TGTGCCAGCAGGCAAACAGGGGCCGGAGAGAAACTGTTTTTT. Its translation: CASRQTGAGEKLFF.

V and J are TRBV19 and TRBJ1-5; TRBD1 might be the D (5 bases). The CDR3 runs 16 residues. CDR1 LNHDA and CDR2 SQIVND come from the germline V gene (reference sequence). V lost 6 bases and J 1 base, leaving 16 bases between the germline ends. CDR3 sequence (DNA): TGTGCCAGTAGCCCTAGGGGTGGGCAAAGCAATCAGCCCCAGCATTTT. Translating gives CASSPRGGQSNQPQHF.

This clonotype was detected many times. This chain links TRBV7-2 with TRBJ1-5, with D maybe TRBD1 (5 bases). The length of the CDR3 is 15 residues. Deletions cut 4 bases from V and 3 bases from J, with 13 bases between. Per germline, CDR1 SGHTA and CDR2 FQGNSA. DNA of the CDR3: TGTGCCAGCAGCTCTCAATCAGGGTACAATCAGCCCCAGCATTTT. Translation: CASSSQSGYNQPQHF.

The rearrangement links TRBV20-1 to TRBJ2-7; D unclear. The CDR3 is 12 amino acids. The V and J ends lost 4 bases and 0 bases respectively, with 7 bases between them. Germline V CDR1 and CDR2: DFQATT, SNEGSKA (reference sequence). The CDR3 sequence is CSAKDTSYEQYF. The CDR3 DNA sequence: TGCAGTGCTAAAGACACCTCCTACGAGCAGTACTTC.

This clonotype showed up just a few times. The chain links TRBV7-2 to TRBJ2-1, with 8 nucleotides matching TRBD1. V dropped 4 bases and J dropped 12; count of bases not matched to a gene: 5. The CDR3 has 12 amino acids. Germline lookup yields CDR1 SGHTA and CDR2 FQGNSA. This CDR3 is CASSSAGGLQFF. In nucleotides, the CDR3 is TGTGCCAGCAGCTCGGCAGGGGGCCTGCAGTTCTTC.

This chain joins TRBV19 and TRBJ2-1, with D unclear. This CDR3 is built from 11 residues. V lost 7 bases and J lost 5, with 6 bases in between. Germline V gene data show CDR1 as LNHDA and CDR2 as SQIVND (reference sequence). The CDR3 DNA reads TGTGCCAGTATCTATAACAATGAGCAGTTCTTC. It yields the protein CASIYNNEQFF.

The V call is TRBV23-1, the J call TRBJ2-7; 9 bases align to TRBD2. TRBV23-1 is an ORF, with its function uncertain. V shed 3 bases, J shed 5 bases, and the junction held 8 bases outside the gene matches. The CDR3 covers 15 residues. The CDR3 sequence: CASSHRAGGLDEQYF. CDR3 nucleotides: TGCGCCAGCAGTCACAGAGCGGGAGGTCTCGACGAGCAGTACTTC.

This chain uses TRBV9 with TRBJ2-3, with a possible D match to TRBD2 (5 bases). This CDR3 has 14 residues. V gave up 0 bases and J gave up 5 bases, with 10 bases separating them. The germline gives CDR1 SGDLS, CDR2 YYNGEE. For the CDR3, the DNA is TGTGCCAGCAGCGTAGGCGAGCGGCTAGATACGCAGTATTTT. This sequence encodes CASSVGERLDTQYF.

The table lists this clonotype with many counts. J is TRBJ1-1 and V is TRBV7-9; TRBD1 matches at 8 bases. V lost 7 bases and J lost 6; bases outside the gene matches: 10. Germline V gene lookup returns CDR1 SEHNR and CDR2 FQNEAQ (reference sequence). CDR3 length equals 14 residues. The CDR3 coding sequence is TGTGCCAGCATCCGAACGGACAGGGATTCTGAAGCTTTCTTT. Its protein product is CASIRTDRDSEAFF.

The gene calls are TRBV5-1 and TRBJ1-6; no clear D. V dropped 0 bases and J dropped 6 bases, with 7 bases sitting between them. Germline-derived CDR1 and CDR2 are SGHRS and YFSETQ. The CDR3 is 14 amino acids. CDR3 bases: TGCGCCAGCAGCTTGGAACATTTTAATTCACCCCTCCACTTT. Protein: CASSLEHFNSPLHF.

This clonotype was counted ten times or more. The chain carries TRBV7-6 and TRBJ2-5; D not certain. CDR1 is SGHVS and CDR2 is FNYEAQ in the germline V gene. Trimming took off 4 bases at V and 3 bases at J, with 3 bases between the two ends. This CDR3 spans 11 amino acids. CDR3 coding DNA: TGTGCCAGCAGCTCCGAAGAGACCCAGTACTTC. Translating gives CASSSEETQYF.

V is TRBV7-2 and J is TRBJ1-4; TRBD1 aligns across 9 bases. CDR1 and CDR2 (germline): SGHTA, FQGNSA. The CDR3 is 15 residues long. V shed 3 bases and J 7 bases; nucleotides not matched to a gene: 6. CDR3 nucleotide sequence: TGTGCCAGCAGCTTCTCCGGGACAGGGAGTGAAAAACTGTTTTTT. It translates to CASSFSGTGSEKLFF.

The CDR3 loop is CASREREAPYEQYF. The DNA of the CDR3 is TGTGCCAGCAGGGAGCGGGAGGCACCCTACGAGCAGTACTTC. The V call is TRBV28, the J call TRBJ2-7; 9 bases are shared with TRBD2. V lost 6 bases and J lost 2; bases outside the gene matches: 5. The germline gives CDR1 MDHEN, CDR2 SYDVKM. CDR3 size: 14 residues.

A word on this clonotype: The junction shows a germline mismatch at one end, possibly a read error. The J gene is TRBJ1-5, the V gene TRBV4-2; D unresolved. Germline CDR1 is LGHNA and CDR2 is YNFKEQ. CDR3 length: 18 amino acids. The DNA for the CDR3 is TGTGCCAGCAGCCCAAGCGCCAAGACTGGGGTTAGCGATCAGCCCCAGCATTTT. It specifies CASSPSAKTGVSDQPQHF.

This rearrangement joins TRBV4-2 to TRBJ2-5; 9 nucleotides align to TRBD2. Germline CDR1 is LGHNA and CDR2 is YNFKEQ. This CDR3 has 17 amino acids. Trimming took 1 base from V and 0 from J; bases not matched to a gene: 6. The CDR3 sequence is CASSQGSSGAYQETQYF. Here the CDR3 DNA reads TGTGCCAGCAGCCAAGGTTCTAGCGGGGCGTACCAAGAGACCCAGTACTTC.

This chain connects TRBV6-2 or TRBV6-3 to TRBJ1-5, with TRBD1 matching 11 bases. Germline CDR1 MNHEY, CDR2 SVGEGT. V lost 6 bases to trimming and J lost 7 bases; unmatched junction nucleotides: 11. The CDR3 runs 16 residues. Written as DNA, the CDR3 is TGTGCCAGCAGCGGGGGACAGGGGGGCGCCTTCCAGCCCCAGCATTTT. This sequence encodes CASSGGQGGAFQPQHF.

This clonotype was detected only a few times. The chain recombines TRBV7-3 with TRBJ2-6; no clear D. Germline assignment: CDR1 SGHTA and CDR2 FQGTGA. The ends were cut back, 1 base at V and 3 bases at J, with 4 bases in the middle. This CDR3 has 14 residues. CDR3 in amino acids: CASSLIGGANVLTF. The CDR3, as DNA: TGTGCCAGCAGCTTAATTGGTGGGGCCAACGTCCTGACTTTC.

The rearrangement links TRBV6-2 or TRBV6-3 to TRBJ2-7; D call uncertain. The germline gives CDR1 MNHEY, CDR2 SVGEGT. Trimming took 6 bases from V and 9 from J, leaving 15 bases between them. CDR3 length: 12 amino acids. The CDR3 coding sequence is TGTGCCAGCAGCCGCATTGGACCCCGGCAGTACTTC. Translating gives CASSRIGPRQYF.

This clonotype has more than one count but fewer than ten. The J gene is TRBJ2-2, the V gene TRBV6-2 or TRBV6-3, with D perhaps matching TRBD1 or TRBD2 (5 bases each). This CDR3 region has 17 residues. V was shortened by 6 bases and J by 5 bases, with 22 bases between the two germline ends. Per germline, CDR1 MNHEY and CDR2 SVGEGT. This CDR3 reads CASRKGSRGVLTGELFF. DNA for the CDR3: TGTGCCAGCAGAAAAGGCTCAAGAGGGGTCTTGACCGGGGAGCTGTTTTTT.

This clonotype has just a few counts. The chain combines TRBV2 with TRBJ1-6; the D is unclear. Germline CDR1 is SNHLY and CDR2 is FYNNEI. V was pared by 9 bases and J by 8 bases, with 11 bases between. The CDR3 is 12 amino acids. The CDR3 bases are TGTGCCAGGGGGTTGACGGATTCACCCCTCCACTTT. Translation: CARGLTDSPLHF.

The chain has TRBV12-5 and TRBJ2-1; D gene ambiguous. CDR1 LGHNT and CDR2 FRNRAP come from the germline V gene. CDR3 length equals 13 residues. V was cut by 2 bases and J by 10 bases, with 12 bases left in between. This chain's CDR3 is CASGLPADREQFF. The CDR3 coding sequence is TGTGCTAGTGGTTTGCCAGCCGATCGGGAGCAGTTCTTC. Variable domain in full (rest from reference TRBV12-5 and TRBJ2-1): DARVTQTPRHKVTEMGQEVTMRCQPILGHNTVFWYRQTMMQGLELLAYFRNRAPLDDSGMPKDRFSAEMPDATLATLKIQPSEPRDSAVYFCASGLPADREQFFGPGTRLTVL.

This clonotype was seen at least ten times. This chain joins TRBV10-1 and TRBJ1-6, with TRBD1 identical over 8 bases. Germline-derived CDR1 and CDR2 are WNHNN and SYGVQD (reference sequence). The CDR3 sequence is 15 residues long. V lost 2 bases, J lost 7 bases, and 4 bases stayed unmatched. The CDR3 DNA follows: TGCGCCAGCAGTGAGGGCAGGGGGCTGAATTCACCCCTCCACTTT. Its translation is CASSEGRGLNSPLHF.

This clonotype was detected only a few times. The V and J genes are TRBV9 and TRBJ2-1; D not resolved. The CDR3 is 13 residues long. The ends were cut back, 0 bases at V and 4 bases at J, with 5 bases in the middle. Germline lookup yields CDR1 SGDLS and CDR2 YYNGEE. The CDR3 DNA reads as TGTGCCAGCAGCGTAGAGGAGTACAATGAGCAGTTCTTC. Its protein is CASSVEEYNEQFF.

This clonotype was counted a few times. The chain uses TRBV12-3 or TRBV12-4 and TRBJ2-2, with D possibly TRBD2 on 6 matching bases. The CDR3 spans 15 residues. Trimming left V 6 bases short and J 7 bases short, with 18 bases between. CDR3 DNA: TGTGCCAGCAGCCCGGGACTCTACTCAGGCGGGGAGCTGTTTTTT. Its translation is CASSPGLYSGGELFF.

This clonotype showed up just once. This rearrangement joins TRBV20-1 to TRBJ2-3; 10 positions match TRBD2. This CDR3 has 15 residues. The ends lost 4 bases at V and 4 bases at J; junction bases unmatched: 8. CDR1 and CDR2 (germline): DFQATT, SNEGSKA (reference sequence). CDR3 coding DNA: TGCAGTGCTAAGCCACTAGCGGGAAAGGCAGATACGCAGTATTTT. It translates to CSAKPLAGKADTQYF.